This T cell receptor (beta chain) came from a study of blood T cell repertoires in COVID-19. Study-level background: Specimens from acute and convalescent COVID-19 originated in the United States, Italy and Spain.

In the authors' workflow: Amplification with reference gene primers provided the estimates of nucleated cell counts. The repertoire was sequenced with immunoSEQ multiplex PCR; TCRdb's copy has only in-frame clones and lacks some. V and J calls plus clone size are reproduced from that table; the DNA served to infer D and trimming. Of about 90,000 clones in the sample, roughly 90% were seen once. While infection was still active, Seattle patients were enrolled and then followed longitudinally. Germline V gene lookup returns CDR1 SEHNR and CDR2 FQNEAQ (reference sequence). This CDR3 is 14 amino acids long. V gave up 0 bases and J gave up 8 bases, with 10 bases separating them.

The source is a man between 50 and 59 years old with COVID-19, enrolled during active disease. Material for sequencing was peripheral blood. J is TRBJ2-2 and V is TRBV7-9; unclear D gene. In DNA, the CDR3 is TGTGCCAGCAGCTTAGCCGGCGGAACGGGGGAGCTGTTTTTT. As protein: CASSLAGGTGELFF.